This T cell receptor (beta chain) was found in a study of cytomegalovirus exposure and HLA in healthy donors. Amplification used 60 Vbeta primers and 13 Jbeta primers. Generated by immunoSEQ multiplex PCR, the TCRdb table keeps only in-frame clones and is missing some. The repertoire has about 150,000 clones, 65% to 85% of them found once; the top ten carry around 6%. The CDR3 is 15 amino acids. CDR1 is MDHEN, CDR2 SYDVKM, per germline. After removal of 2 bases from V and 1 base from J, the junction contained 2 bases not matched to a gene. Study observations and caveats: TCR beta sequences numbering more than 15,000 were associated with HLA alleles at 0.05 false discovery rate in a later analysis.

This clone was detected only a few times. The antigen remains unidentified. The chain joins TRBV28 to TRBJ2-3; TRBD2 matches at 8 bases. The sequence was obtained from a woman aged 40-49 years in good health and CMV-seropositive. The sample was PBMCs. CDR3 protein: CASSLGREGTDTQYF. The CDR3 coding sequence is TGTGCCAGCAGTTTAGGGCGGGAGGGCACAGATACGCAGTATTTT. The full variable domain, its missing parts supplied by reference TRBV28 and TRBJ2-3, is DVKVTQSSRYLVKRTGEKVFLECVQDMDHENMFWYRQDPGLGLRLIYFSYDVKMKEKGDIPEGYSVSREKKERFSLILESASTNQTSMYLCASSLGREGTDTQYFGPGTRLTVL.